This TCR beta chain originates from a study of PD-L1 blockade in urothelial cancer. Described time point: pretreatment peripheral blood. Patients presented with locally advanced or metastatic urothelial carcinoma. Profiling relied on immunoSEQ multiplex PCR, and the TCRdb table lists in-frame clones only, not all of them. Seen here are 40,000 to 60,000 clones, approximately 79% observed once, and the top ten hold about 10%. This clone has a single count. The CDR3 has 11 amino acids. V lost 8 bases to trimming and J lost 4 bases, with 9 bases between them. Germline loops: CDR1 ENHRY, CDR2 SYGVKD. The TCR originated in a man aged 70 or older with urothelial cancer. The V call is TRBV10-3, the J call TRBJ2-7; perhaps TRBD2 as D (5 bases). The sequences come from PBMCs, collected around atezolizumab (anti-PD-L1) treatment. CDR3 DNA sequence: TGTGCCATCCAAGCGGCATACGAGCAGTACTTC. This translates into CAIQAAYEQYF.